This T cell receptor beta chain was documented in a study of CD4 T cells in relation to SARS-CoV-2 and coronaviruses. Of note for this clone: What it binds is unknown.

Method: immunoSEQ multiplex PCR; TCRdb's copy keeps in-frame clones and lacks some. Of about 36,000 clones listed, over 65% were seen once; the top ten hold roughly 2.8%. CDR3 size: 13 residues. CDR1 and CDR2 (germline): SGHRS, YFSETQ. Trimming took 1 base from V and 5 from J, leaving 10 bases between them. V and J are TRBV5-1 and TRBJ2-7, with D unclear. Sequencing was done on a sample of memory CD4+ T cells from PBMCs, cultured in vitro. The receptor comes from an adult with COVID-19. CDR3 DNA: TGCGCCAGCAGCTTGCCCCCGCGGCACGAGCAGTACTTC. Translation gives CASSLPPRHEQYF. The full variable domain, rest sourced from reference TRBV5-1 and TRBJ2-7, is KAGVTQTPRYLIKTRGQQVTLSCSPISGHRSVSWYQQTPGQGLQFLFEYFSETQRNKGNFPGRFSGRQFSNSRSEMNVSTLELGDSALYLCASSLPPRHEQYFGPGTRLTVT.